This passage covers 18 T cell receptor beta chains from one sample sequenced in a study of T cells in Graves' hyperthyroidism and ophthalmopathy. Amplified TCR beta CDR3 regions came from RNA transcripts. A first-round RT-PCR of the TCR CDR3 used the HTBI primer set. MiXCR was run by TCRdb on the multiplex PCR reads, yielding one entry per CDR3 protein. The repertoire holds over 300,000 distinct CDR3 sequences, with roughly 13% as singletons. The sequenced material came from blood. The receptors stem from a woman aged 60-75 years with Graves' hyperthyroidism.

This clonotype was recorded at least ten times. The chain couples TRBV4-2 to TRBJ1-4; D not resolved. Per germline, CDR1 LGHNA and CDR2 YNFKEQ. The CDR3 contains 14 residues. The ends were cut back, 0 bases at V and 0 bases at J, with 2 bases in the middle. The CDR3 bases are TGTGCCAGCAGCCAAGATGCAACTAATGAAAAACTGTTTTTT. Protein: CASSQDATNEKLFF.

This clonotype was seen repeatedly, ten times or more. This chain uses TRBV2 with TRBJ1-4, with 9 bases fitting TRBD1. The V gene end was trimmed by 6 bases and the J gene end by 10 bases; junction bases not matched to a gene: 6. The germline V gene has CDR1 SNHLY and CDR2 FYNNEI. The CDR3 contains 13 residues. CDR3 bases: TGTGCCAGCAGGGGACAGGGTTCAGGAAAACTGTTTTTT. Translation: CASRGQGSGKLFF.

The J gene is TRBJ2-2, the V gene TRBV12-5, with D possibly being TRBD2 (6 bases). The germline V gene has CDR1 LGHNT and CDR2 FRNRAP. Trimming removed 0 bases at V and 2 bases at J, with 13 bases between. The CDR3 spans 17 residues. The CDR3 DNA sequence: TGTGCTAGTGGTTTGGTACTTAGGCGGGATAACACCGGGGAGCTGTTTTTT. Translated: CASGLVLRRDNTGELFF.

This clonotype occurred many times. DNA of the CDR3: TGTGCCAGCTCACCGATATCCGAGAAATTGAACACTGAAGCTTTCTTT. It yields the protein CASSPISEKLNTEAFF. The gene calls are TRBV18 and TRBJ1-1; no reliable D call. Deletions cut 3 bases from V and 0 bases from J, with 14 bases between. Germline CDR1 is KGHSH and CDR2 is LQKENI. There are 16 residues in the CDR3.

This clonotype has at least ten counts. J is TRBJ2-6 and V is TRBV7-9; D is possibly TRBD2 (5 bases). Germline loops: CDR1 SEHNR, CDR2 FQNEAQ (reference sequence). The CDR3 length is 14 residues. V gave up 3 bases and J gave up 4 bases, with 7 bases separating them. This CDR3 reads CASSLDWGANVLTF. The CDR3 DNA is TGTGCCAGCAGCTTGGACTGGGGGGCCAACGTCCTGACTTTC.

Of note for this clonotype: This may be a read error: a much more frequent sequence differs by one nucleotide. The V call is TRBV2, the J call TRBJ2-2, with 12 bases fitting TRBD2. The germline V gene encodes CDR1 SNHLY and CDR2 FYNNEI. The CDR3 is 13 residues long. The CDR3 is CASLAGGSGELVF. CDR3 nucleotides: TGTGCCAGCCTAGCGGGAGGGTCCGGGGAGCTGGTTTTT. Based on the CDR3 plus reference TRBV2 and TRBJ2-2, the full variable domain is EPEVTQTPSHQVTQMGQEVILRCVPISNHLYFYWYRQILGQKVEFLVSFYNNEISEKSEIFDDQFSVERPDGSNFTLKIRSTKLEDSAMYFCASLAGGSGELVFGEGSRLTVL.

This clonotype was seen repeatedly, ten times or more. The rearrangement uses TRBV20-1 and TRBJ2-1; D is perhaps TRBD2 (5 bases). The CDR3 has 18 amino acids. Germline lookup yields CDR1 DFQATT and CDR2 SNEGSKA (reference sequence). The V end lost 0 bases, the J end lost 0 bases, and 18 bases lay between the germline ends. The CDR3 loop reads CSAREGGLAESSYNEQFF. In DNA, the CDR3 is TGCAGTGCTAGAGAGGGCGGGCTAGCCGAAAGCTCCTACAATGAGCAGTTCTTC.

This clonotype came up many times. The V gene is TRBV7-9, the J gene TRBJ2-7; D not resolved. The V end lost 5 bases, the J end lost 4 bases, and 15 bases lay between the germline ends. CDR1 and CDR2 (germline): SEHNR, FQNEAQ (reference sequence). This CDR3 is 14 amino acids long. The CDR3 sequence: CASSPSVWGYEQYF. The CDR3 DNA reads as TGTGCCAGCAGCCCTTCGGTATGGGGTTACGAGCAGTACTTC.

In its sample, this clonotype was seen many times. The chain employs TRBV7-3 and TRBJ1-1; 7 positions agree with TRBD1. The CDR3 has 14 residues. Germline values: CDR1 SGHTA, CDR2 FQGTGA. The V segment lost 4 bases and the J segment 4 bases; nucleotides outside the gene matches: 6. In DNA form, the CDR3 reads TGTGCCAGCAGCTCAGGGGGATGGGGCACTGAAGCTTTCTTT. Translated, it gives CASSSGGWGTEAFF. Supplemented by reference TRBV7-3 and TRBJ1-1, the full variable domain reads GAGVSQTPSNKVTEKGKYVELRCDPISGHTALYWYRQSLGQGPEFLIYFQGTGAADDSGLPNDRFFAVRPEGSVSTLKIQRTERGDSAVYLCASSSGGWGTEAFFGQGTRLTVV.

V usage is TRBV6-5 and J usage is TRBJ1-4; the D gene is possibly TRBD1 (5 bases). CDR1 is MNHEY and CDR2 is SVGAGI in the germline V gene. This CDR3 spans 17 amino acids. V gave up 2 bases and J gave up 0 bases, with 13 bases separating them. The chain's CDR3 is CASSYGAGRATNEKLFF. DNA for the CDR3: TGTGCCAGCAGTTACGGCGCAGGCAGGGCAACTAATGAAAAACTGTTTTTT.

V usage is TRBV6-2 or TRBV6-3 and J usage is TRBJ1-2; no definite D call. The CDR3 has 12 amino acids. Trimming took off 7 bases at V and 3 bases at J, with 9 bases between the two ends. CDR1 MNHEY and CDR2 SVGEGT come from the germline V gene. CDR3 in DNA: TGTGCCAGCAAGAATGATTACTATGGCTACACCTTC. Translating gives CASKNDYYGYTF.

This clonotype was counted ten times or more. This rearrangement joins TRBV20-1 to TRBJ1-6; 7 bases are shared with TRBD1. The germline gives CDR1 DFQATT, CDR2 SNEGSKA (reference sequence). Losses at the gene ends were 3 bases for V and 6 bases for J; bases not matched to a gene: 2. There are 13 residues in the CDR3. The CDR3 DNA is TGCAGTGCTAGGAACAGGGGTAATTCACCCCTCCACTTT. As protein: CSARNRGNSPLHF.

The table lists this clonotype with a few counts. V gene TRBV7-2 combines with J gene TRBJ2-1; D possibly corresponds to TRBD2 (6 bases). CDR1 and CDR2 from the germline V gene are SGHTA and FQGNSA. The CDR3 spans 14 residues. V shed 6 bases and J shed 7 bases, with 16 bases lying between them. The CDR3 DNA reads as TGTGCCAGCAGACTAGGGGCTAGCGCAAATGAGCAGTTCTTC. Its protein is CASRLGASANEQFF.

CDR3 protein: CASSAWPLSGSSTDTQYF. CDR3 nucleotide sequence: TGCGCCAGCAGCGCTTGGCCTCTTAGCGGGAGCTCCACAGATACGCAGTATTTT. The chain couples TRBV5-1 to TRBJ2-3; 9 bases map to TRBD2. Trimming took 4 bases from V and 2 from J; bases not matched to a gene: 14. Germline V gene data show CDR1 as SGHRS and CDR2 as YFSETQ. The CDR3 consists of 18 residues.

This clonotype was seen ten or more times. The V gene is TRBV3-1, the J gene TRBJ2-1, with D possibly being TRBD1 or TRBD2 (6 bases each). V was pared by 0 bases and J by 5 bases, with 17 bases between. The germline V gene encodes CDR1 LGHDT and CDR2 YNNKEL (reference sequence). The CDR3 is 17 residues long. CDR3 coding DNA: TGTGCCAGCAGCCAAGATTCCGGGGGCCTTACAAACAATGAGCAGTTCTTC. Protein product: CASSQDSGGLTNNEQFF.

In this sample, this clonotype turned up many times. The gene calls are TRBV7-8 and TRBJ2-1; D tentatively fits TRBD1 or TRBD2 (7 bases each). V was trimmed by 5 bases and J by 3 bases, leaving 14 bases between them. Looked up from germline, CDR1 is SGHVS and CDR2 is FQNEAQ. The CDR3 sequence is 15 residues long. The CDR3 reads CASSPGGEGYNEQFF. CDR3 sequence (DNA): TGTGCCAGCAGCCCAGGGGGGGAAGGCTACAATGAGCAGTTCTTC.

This clonotype occurred many times. The J gene is TRBJ2-1, the V gene TRBV12-3 or TRBV12-4, with 9 bases identical to TRBD2. V lost 6 bases to trimming and J lost 10 bases; unmatched junction nucleotides: 4. The CDR3 loop spans 12 amino acids. This chain's CDR3 is CASRVSGREQFF. The CDR3 DNA follows: TGTGCCAGCAGGGTTAGCGGGAGAGAGCAGTTCTTC.

This clonotype was detected many times. The chain joins TRBV2 to TRBJ2-1; unclear D gene. From germline, CDR1 is SNHLY and CDR2 FYNNEI. This CDR3 has 13 amino acids. V was pared by 5 bases and J by 6 bases, with 11 bases between. DNA for the CDR3: TGTGCCAGCAGTAGGGCAGCTTCCAATGAGCAGTTCTTC. As protein: CASSRAASNEQFF.